This entry features one T cell receptor (beta chain) sequence. A much larger clonotype is one base distant, so this may be a read error. This entry is derived from a study of blood T cells in healthy people across ages. The CDR3 extends over 15 amino acids. With 3 bases clipped from V and 5 bases from J, the junction kept 8 bases outside the gene matches. Germline assignment: CDR1 SGHKS and CDR2 YYEKEE (reference sequence). A second PCR of roughly 7 to 11 cycles used a sample-barcoded 5' primer and a J-beta primer mix. All cDNA molecules were each tagged by a template-switch adaptor with 12 random nucleotides. In TCRdb, the 5' RACE reads were re-called with MiXCR into one record per CDR3 protein. This sample yields around 1.7 million distinct CDR3 sequences, of which roughly 30% are seen a single time; 7.7% belongs to the top ten.

The material sequenced was blood. The receptor was isolated from a woman in her 30s in good health. This chain connects TRBV5-5 to TRBJ2-1; TRBD1 matches 7 bases. The CDR3 nucleotides are TGTGCCAGCAGCTCAATGGACAGGTTTGACAATGAGCAGTTCTTC. Protein product: CASSSMDRFDNEQFF.